This T cell receptor beta chain comes out of a study of OX40 agonist ivuxolimab in advanced cancers. Sequencing was performed with immunoSEQ multiplex PCR; in TCRdb, only in-frame clones are kept and a portion is missing. There are tens of thousands of clones in the sample; approximately 90% occur only once, and approximately 12% lies in the top ten. The CDR3 has 15 residues. Germline V CDR1 and CDR2: MNHEY, SVGAGI. With V trimmed by 2 bases and J by 6 bases, 4 bases remained unmatched. Sequencing used CD4+ or CD8+ T cells sorted from blood, obtained in a trial of the OX40 agonist ivuxolimab. The rearrangement links TRBV6-5 to TRBJ1-5; 10 bases agree with TRBD1. The sequence came from an adult with an advanced solid tumor such as melanoma, head and neck, liver or kidney cancer. CDR3 nucleotides: TGTGCCAGCAGTTACGGGACAGGGGAGAGTCAGCCCCAGCATTTT. As protein: CASSYGTGESQPQHF.